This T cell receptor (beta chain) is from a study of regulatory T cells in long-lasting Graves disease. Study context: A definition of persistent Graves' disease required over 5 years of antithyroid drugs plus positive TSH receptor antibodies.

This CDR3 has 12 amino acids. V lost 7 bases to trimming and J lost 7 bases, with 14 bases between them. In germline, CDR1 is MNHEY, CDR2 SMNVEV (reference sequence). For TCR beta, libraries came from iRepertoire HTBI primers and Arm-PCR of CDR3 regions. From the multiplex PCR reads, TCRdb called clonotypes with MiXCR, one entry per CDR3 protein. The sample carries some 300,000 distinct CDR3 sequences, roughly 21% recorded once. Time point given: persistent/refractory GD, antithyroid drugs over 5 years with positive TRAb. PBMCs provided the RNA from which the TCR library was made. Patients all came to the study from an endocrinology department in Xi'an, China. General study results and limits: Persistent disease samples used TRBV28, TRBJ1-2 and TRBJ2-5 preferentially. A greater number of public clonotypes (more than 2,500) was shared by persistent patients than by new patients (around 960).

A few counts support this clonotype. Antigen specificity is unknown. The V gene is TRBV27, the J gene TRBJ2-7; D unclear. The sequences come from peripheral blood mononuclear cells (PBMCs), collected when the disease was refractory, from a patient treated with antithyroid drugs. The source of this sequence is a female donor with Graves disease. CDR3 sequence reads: CASKDWAEEQYF. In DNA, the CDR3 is TGTGCCAGCAAAGATTGGGCGGAGGAGCAGTACTTC.